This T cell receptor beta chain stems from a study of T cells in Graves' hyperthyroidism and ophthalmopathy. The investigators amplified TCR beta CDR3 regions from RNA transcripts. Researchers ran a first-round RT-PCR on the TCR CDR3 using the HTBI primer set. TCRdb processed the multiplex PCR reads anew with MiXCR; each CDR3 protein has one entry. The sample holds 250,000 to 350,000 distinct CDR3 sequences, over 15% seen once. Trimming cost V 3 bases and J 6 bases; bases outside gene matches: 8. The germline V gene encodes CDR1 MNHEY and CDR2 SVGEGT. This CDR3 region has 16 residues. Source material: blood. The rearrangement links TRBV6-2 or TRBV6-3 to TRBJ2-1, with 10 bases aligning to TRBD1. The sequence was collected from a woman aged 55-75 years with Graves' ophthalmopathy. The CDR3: CASSYWGTGAGNEQFF. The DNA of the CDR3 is TGTGCCAGCAGTTATTGGGGGACAGGGGCGGGCAATGAGCAGTTCTTC.